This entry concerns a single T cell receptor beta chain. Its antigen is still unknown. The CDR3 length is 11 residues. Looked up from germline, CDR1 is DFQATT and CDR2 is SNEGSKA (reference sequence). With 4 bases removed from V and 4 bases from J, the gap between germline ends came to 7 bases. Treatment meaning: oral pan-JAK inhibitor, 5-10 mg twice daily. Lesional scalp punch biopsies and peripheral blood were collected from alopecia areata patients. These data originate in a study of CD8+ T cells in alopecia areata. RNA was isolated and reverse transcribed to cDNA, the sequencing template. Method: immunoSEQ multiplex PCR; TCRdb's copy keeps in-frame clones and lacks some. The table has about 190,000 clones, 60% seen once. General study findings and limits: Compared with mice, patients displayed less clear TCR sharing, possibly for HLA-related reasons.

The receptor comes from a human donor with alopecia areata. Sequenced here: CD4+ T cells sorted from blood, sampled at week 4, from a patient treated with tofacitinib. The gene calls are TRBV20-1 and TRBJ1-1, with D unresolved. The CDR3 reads CSATFLTEAFF. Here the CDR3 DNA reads TGCAGTGCTACGTTTCTCACTGAAGCTTTCTTT.